Detailed here is one TCR beta chain. Its matching antigen is unknown. From the 5' RACE reads, TCRdb called clonotypes with MiXCR, one entry per CDR3 protein. In the table there are several thousand distinct CDR3 sequences, approximately 30% of which are singletons. V lost 0 bases and J lost 8, with 5 bases in between. Germline assignment: CDR1 SGHRS and CDR2 YFSETQ. The CDR3 has 12 residues. General study findings and limits: Tumor memory CD4+ T cell TCR gene usage was found to cluster with blood and lymph node memory CD4+ cells and with lymph node naive CD4+ cells.

The sequence came from a female donor with breast cancer. This chain uses TRBV5-1 with TRBJ2-2; D unclear. Material: memory CD4+ T cells sorted from a lymph node. Subset reported: memory CD4+ T cells, CD4+CD45RO+CD25-. The CDR3 region has the DNA TGCGCCAGCAGCTTGGTGCCAGGGGAGCTGTTTTTT. Translated, it gives CASSLVPGELFF.